The 14 T cell receptor beta chains given below trace back to one sample, sequenced in a study of T cell changes during pregnancy in multiple sclerosis (dated by TCRdb to the late 2010s). The method behind the library was the immunoSEQ multiplex PCR assay. TCRdb's version of the immuneACCESS table is confined to in-frame rearrangements and falls short of the full clone set. An unresolved V gene accounts for under half of the shortfall where checked; the remainder is of unknown origin. This sample holds tens of thousands of clones; about 85% were observed only once. The top ten constitute about 0.38% of the sample. The specimen comprised CD4+ T cells from peripheral blood mononuclear cells, sampled in the third trimester of pregnancy. These receptor sequences come from a female donor with multiple sclerosis, enrolled in a pregnancy study.

The V call is TRBV12-5, the J call TRBJ2-5; D might be TRBD2 (7 bases). Germline CDR1 is LGHNT and CDR2 is FRNRAP. Trimming pared 0 bases from V and 2 bases from J, leaving 10 bases between. The CDR3 spans 15 residues. CDR3 region: CASGLVKGGQETQYF. The CDR3 DNA reads as TGTGCTAGTGGTTTGGTAAAGGGGGGGCAAGAGACCCAGTACTTC.

V is TRBV6-5 and J is TRBJ2-2; 7 bases map to TRBD2. The V and J ends lost 4 bases and 5 bases, in that order; junction bases with no gene match: 4. CDR1 is MNHEY, CDR2 SVGAGI, per germline. This CDR3 region has 14 residues. CDR3 DNA sequence: TGTGCCAGCAGTTCGGGAGGAGGGACCGGGGAGCTGTTTTTT. Amino acid sequence: CASSSGGGTGELFF.

V is TRBV7-2 and J is TRBJ2-2; 10 bases are a match to TRBD2. The CDR3 is 16 residues long. Germline CDR1 and CDR2: SGHTA and FQGNSA. Unmatched junction bases numbered 3, after V lost 1 base and J lost 4 bases. This CDR3 is CASSLVSGGATGELFF. CDR3 nucleotides: TGTGCCAGCAGCTTAGTGAGCGGGGGGGCCACCGGGGAGCTGTTTTTT.

The V gene is TRBV12-5, the J gene TRBJ2-3, with a weak D call TRBD2 (6 bases). V was shortened by 0 bases and J by 3 bases, with 13 bases between the two germline ends. Germline CDR1 LGHNT, CDR2 FRNRAP. The CDR3 has 16 residues. This CDR3 reads CASGLVRDSRTDTQYF. In DNA form, the CDR3 reads TGTGCTAGTGGTTTGGTGCGGGACTCCCGAACAGATACGCAGTATTTT.

The genes are TRBV5-1 and TRBJ2-6, with TRBD2 as a possible D gene (6 bases). This CDR3 is 16 amino acids long. The germline V and J ends were trimmed by 4 bases and 2 bases, with 13 bases remaining between them. In germline, CDR1 is SGHRS, CDR2 YFSETQ. The CDR3 loop is CASSAPGLTGANVLTF. The CDR3 DNA sequence: TGCGCCAGCAGCGCGCCGGGACTGACTGGGGCCAACGTCCTGACTTTC.

The chain has TRBV2 and TRBJ1-2; 9 nucleotides match TRBD1. The CDR3 is made up of 13 amino acids. CDR1 and CDR2 from the germline V gene are SNHLY and FYNNEI. V was clipped by 6 bases and J by 4 bases; unmatched bases: 3. CDR3 DNA: TGTGCCAGCAGCACACAGGGGGCCTATGGCTACACCTTC. The encoded protein is CASSTQGAYGYTF.

This chain links TRBV29-1 with TRBJ2-3; D is ambiguous. Trimming cost V 7 bases and J 4 bases, with 15 bases left between them. Germline CDR1 is SQVTM and CDR2 is ANQGSEA. The CDR3 covers 13 residues. The CDR3 DNA sequence: TGCAGCGCCCGGTTGTCCTCTCCAGATACGCAGTATTTT. Amino acids: CSARLSSPDTQYF.

The chain has TRBV20-1 and TRBJ1-2, with D maybe TRBD1 (5 bases). The CDR3 is 11 amino acids. CDR1 is DFQATT and CDR2 is SNEGSKA in the germline V gene (reference sequence). V was trimmed by 3 bases and J by 4 bases, leaving 6 bases between them. CDR3 loop: CSASDSYGYTF. DNA of the CDR3: TGCAGTGCTAGCGACAGCTATGGCTACACCTTC.

The V and J genes are TRBV6-1 and TRBJ1-4; TRBD1 might be the D (6 bases). Germline CDR1 is MNHNS and CDR2 is SASEGT. The CDR3 has 14 amino acids. V lost 8 bases, J lost 0 bases, and 10 bases lay in between. CDR3 nucleotide sequence: TGTGCCAGCTGGACAGTTTCAACTAATGAAAAACTGTTTTTT. As protein: CASWTVSTNEKLFF.

The chain employs TRBV19 and TRBJ1-5; 7 positions match TRBD1. CDR3 size: 16 residues. The V gene's germline CDR1 is LNHDA and CDR2 SQIVND (reference sequence). The ends lost 4 bases at V and 5 bases at J; junction bases unmatched: 11. The CDR3 bases are TGTGCCAGTAGTAAGACAGGGATCCTTGGGGATCAGCCCCAGCATTTT. Its protein product is CASSKTGILGDQPQHF.

The V call is TRBV11-3, the J call TRBJ2-2; D is unresolved. The CDR3 has 14 residues. V gave up 5 bases and J gave up 4 bases, with 11 bases separating them. Germline loops: CDR1 SGHNT, CDR2 YENEEA. Here the CDR3 reads CASSLGEATGELFF. CDR3 nucleotides: TGTGCCAGCAGCCTCGGAGAGGCCACCGGGGAGCTGTTTTTT.

The rearrangement joins TRBV19 to TRBJ1-4, with a weak D call TRBD1 (6 bases). Germline values: CDR1 LNHDA, CDR2 SQIVND (reference sequence). CDR3 size: 15 residues. Deletions cut 6 bases from V and 1 base from J, with 12 bases between. The CDR3 coding sequence is TGTGCCAGTAGCTGGGCCAGGGGAACTAATGAAAAACTGTTTTTT. Translation: CASSWARGTNEKLFF.

This rearrangement joins TRBV5-4 to TRBJ2-5; tentative D call: TRBD2 (5 bases). This CDR3 comprises 16 residues. V lost 4 bases and J 2 bases, leaving 18 bases between the germline ends. Germline loops: CDR1 SGHNT, CDR2 YYREEE (reference sequence). The CDR3 region is CASSPVGAAKQETQYF. CDR3 in DNA: TGTGCCAGCAGCCCCGTCGGAGCGGCCAAACAAGAGACCCAGTACTTC.

V usage is TRBV7-2 and J usage is TRBJ1-1; D is ambiguous. V was cut by 1 base and J by 10 bases, with 16 bases left in between. CDR3 length: 14 amino acids. Germline V gives CDR1 SGHTA, CDR2 FQGNSA. CDR3 DNA: TGTGCCAGCAGCTTAGGTGGGCAGGTGCAGAGAGCTTTCTTT. Protein sequence: CASSLGGQVQRAFF.